The 11 T cell receptor beta chains in this list originate from one sample, sequenced in a study of vaccination and CD4 T cells after COVID-19. Treatment: approximately nine-day PBMC culture with coronavirus spike peptide pools or control peptides (ViraFEST assay). These TCRs' antigens remain unknown. Sequencing of DNA taken from cultured CD4+ T cells relied on the Oncomine TCR Beta short-read assay. Each CDR3 protein is one row after TCRdb ran MiXCR on the PCR reads. Here the sample spans roughly 20,000 distinct CDR3 sequences, 45% to 55% being singletons. Sequencing was carried out using CD4+ T cells from blood, cultured in vitro. The origin of the receptors is a human donor who had recovered from COVID-19.

The V call is TRBV28, the J call TRBJ1-2; D is possibly TRBD1 (6 bases). This CDR3 contains 13 residues. Germline V gene data show CDR1 as MDHEN and CDR2 as SYDVKM. Trimming stripped 6 bases from V and 4 bases from J, with 12 bases between. DNA of the CDR3: TGTGCCAGCAGCCCCACAGGGACCTATGGCTACACCTTC. Translation gives CASSPTGTYGYTF.

J is TRBJ2-1 and V is TRBV7-9; TRBD1 matches at 9 bases. Losses at the gene ends were 6 bases for V and 4 bases for J; bases not matched to a gene: 7. The CDR3 is 15 residues long. CDR1 is SEHNR, CDR2 FQNEAQ, per germline (reference sequence). The CDR3 DNA reads TGTGCCAGCAGATCCCGGGACAGGGAATACAATGAGCAGTTCTTC. Encoded protein: CASRSRDREYNEQFF.

The CDR3 region has the DNA TGTGCCAGCAGTTTTTCCGGCCAGCCGAACACTGAAGCTTTCTTT. Amino acid sequence: CASSFSGQPNTEAFF. The chain uses TRBV12-3 or TRBV12-4 and TRBJ1-1; no clear D. V was trimmed by 3 bases and J by 1 base, leaving 12 bases between them. The CDR3 has 15 residues.

The chain uses TRBV5-4 and TRBJ2-7; TRBD1 or TRBD2 may be the D gene (6 bases each). The length of the CDR3 is 18 residues. CDR1 is SGHNT and CDR2 is YYREEE in the germline V gene (reference sequence). The V and J ends lost 0 bases and 6 bases respectively, with 25 bases between them. CDR3 nucleotides: TGTGCCAGCAGCTTGGAGACGGGAGTGGGCTGGGGGGCTAGCGAGCAGTACTTC. It is translated as CASSLETGVGWGASEQYF.

The V and J genes are TRBV7-9 and TRBJ1-2; D unclear. The CDR3 covers 15 residues. Looked up from germline, CDR1 is SEHNR and CDR2 is FQNEAQ (reference sequence). V was shortened by 5 bases and J by 3 bases, with 16 bases between the two germline ends. The CDR3 loop reads CASSPYPDFDYGYTF. CDR3 DNA: TGTGCCAGCAGCCCCTATCCGGACTTCGACTATGGCTACACCTTC.

A single count supports this clonotype. V usage is TRBV7-3 and J usage is TRBJ2-3; 12 nucleotides align to TRBD2. The CDR3 length is 18 residues. The trim removed 2 bases at V and 0 bases at J, leaving 6 bases unmatched. The germline V gene encodes CDR1 SGHTA and CDR2 FQGTGA. The CDR3 loop reads CASSLEGTSGLSTDTQYF. In nucleotides, the CDR3 is TGTGCCAGCAGCTTAGAGGGGACTAGCGGGCTTAGCACAGATACGCAGTATTTT.

This clonotype has more than one count but fewer than ten. The chain combines TRBV19 with TRBJ1-3; perhaps TRBD1 as D (5 bases). V was shortened by 5 bases and J by 5 bases, with 10 bases between the two germline ends. Germline V gene lookup returns CDR1 LNHDA and CDR2 SQIVND (reference sequence). The CDR3 consists of 13 residues. CDR3 region: CASSSRGRNTIYF. The DNA of the CDR3 is TGTGCCAGTAGTTCCCGGGGCCGAAACACCATATATTTT.

The chain is built from TRBV14 and TRBJ1-1, with a possible D match to TRBD1 (6 bases). Germline V gives CDR1 SGHDN, CDR2 FVKESK. The length of the CDR3 is 16 residues. Trimming took 1 base from V and 4 from J, leaving 16 bases between them. This CDR3 reads CASSQARGKGATEAFF. In nucleotides, the CDR3 is TGTGCCAGCAGCCAAGCCAGGGGAAAAGGAGCCACTGAAGCTTTCTTT.

The sample holds a few counts of this clonotype. This rearrangement joins TRBV12-3 or TRBV12-4 to TRBJ1-1; D not resolved. Trimming stripped 3 bases from V and 4 bases from J, with 0 bases between. CDR3 size: 10 residues. In nucleotides, the CDR3 is TGTGCCAGCAGTTTCACTGAAGCTTTCTTT. It codes for CASSFTEAFF.

The V gene is TRBV18, the J gene TRBJ1-6; D remains unclear. Per the germline V gene, CDR1 is KGHSH and CDR2 is LQKENI. Trimming shortened V by 3 bases and J by 0 bases, and 9 bases separated the two germline ends. CDR3 length: 16 residues. The CDR3 reads CASSPDQSSYNSPLHF. The CDR3 DNA reads as TGTGCCAGCTCACCGGATCAGAGCTCCTATAATTCACCCCTCCACTTT.

This chain connects TRBV5-1 to TRBJ2-5, with 11 positions matching TRBD2. The CDR3 runs to 16 residues. The V and J ends lost 0 bases and 6 bases, in that order; junction bases with no gene match: 7. CDR1 SGHRS and CDR2 YFSETQ come from the germline V gene. The CDR3 nucleotides are TGCGCCAGCAGCTTGGCCGCTAGCGGGGGGAGAAAGACCCAGTACTTC. Residues: CASSLAASGGRKTQYF.